This TCR beta chain was sequenced for a study of OX40 agonist ivuxolimab in advanced cancers. TCRdb's table, derived via immunoSEQ multiplex PCR, lists solely in-frame clones and lacks some. This table holds about 79,000 clones, 90% found once. CDR3 length: 15 residues. V lost 4 bases and J 3 bases, leaving 15 bases between the germline ends. CDR1 MGHDK and CDR2 SYGVNS come from the germline V gene. The V gene is TRBV25-1, the J gene TRBJ1-1; D gene uncertain. The TCR sequence derives from an adult with an advanced solid tumor such as melanoma, head and neck, liver or kidney cancer. The sequences come from CD4+ or CD8+ T cells sorted from blood, collected in a trial of the OX40 agonist ivuxolimab. The CDR3 DNA is TGTGCCAGCAGTGCGGAGGGTACGACTCACACTGAAGCTTTCTTT. As protein: CASSAEGTTHTEAFF. The complete variable domain, with remaining parts taken from reference TRBV25-1 and TRBJ1-1, reads EADIYQTPRYLVIGTGKKITLECSQTMGHDKMYWYQQDPGMELHLIHYSYGVNSTEKGDLSSESTVSRIRTEHFPLTLESARPSHTSQYLCASSAEGTTHTEAFFGQGTRLTVV.